This TCR beta chain was found in a study of shared clonotypes between healthy human individuals. Those who donated were healthy HIV-negative adults, with no recent acute infections or vaccinations reported. Splitting of each subset's genomic DNA was done evenly across several immunoSEQ plates. As processed by the authors: Junction-only sequences without quality scores came from ImmunoSEQ, so filtering differed. The protocol was immunoSEQ multiplex PCR, while the TCRdb copy is restricted to in-frame clones and leaves out a portion. V and J calls and clone size are as listed in that table; D and trimming were resolved from the DNA. Here the sample spans 2 million to 3 million clones, approximately 94% being singletons. As for this clone: The sample has other DNA sequences that encode this CDR3 too.

Material: naive CD4+ T cells from PBMCs. The subset denotes: CD45RA+ positively selected. This sequence originates from a man aged 18 to 29 in good health. Some clones in this sample may be carry-over from other donors' samples.

The DNA of the CDR3 is TGCGCCAGCAGCCAACGCAGGGACCAAGAGACCCAGTACTTC. It specifies CASSQRRDQETQYF. The J gene is TRBJ2-5, the V gene TRBV4-1; possibly TRBD1 for D (5 bases). V was trimmed by 2 bases and J by 0 bases, leaving 7 bases between them. The CDR3 is 14 amino acids. Germline CDR1 reads MGHRA; CDR2 reads YSYEKL.